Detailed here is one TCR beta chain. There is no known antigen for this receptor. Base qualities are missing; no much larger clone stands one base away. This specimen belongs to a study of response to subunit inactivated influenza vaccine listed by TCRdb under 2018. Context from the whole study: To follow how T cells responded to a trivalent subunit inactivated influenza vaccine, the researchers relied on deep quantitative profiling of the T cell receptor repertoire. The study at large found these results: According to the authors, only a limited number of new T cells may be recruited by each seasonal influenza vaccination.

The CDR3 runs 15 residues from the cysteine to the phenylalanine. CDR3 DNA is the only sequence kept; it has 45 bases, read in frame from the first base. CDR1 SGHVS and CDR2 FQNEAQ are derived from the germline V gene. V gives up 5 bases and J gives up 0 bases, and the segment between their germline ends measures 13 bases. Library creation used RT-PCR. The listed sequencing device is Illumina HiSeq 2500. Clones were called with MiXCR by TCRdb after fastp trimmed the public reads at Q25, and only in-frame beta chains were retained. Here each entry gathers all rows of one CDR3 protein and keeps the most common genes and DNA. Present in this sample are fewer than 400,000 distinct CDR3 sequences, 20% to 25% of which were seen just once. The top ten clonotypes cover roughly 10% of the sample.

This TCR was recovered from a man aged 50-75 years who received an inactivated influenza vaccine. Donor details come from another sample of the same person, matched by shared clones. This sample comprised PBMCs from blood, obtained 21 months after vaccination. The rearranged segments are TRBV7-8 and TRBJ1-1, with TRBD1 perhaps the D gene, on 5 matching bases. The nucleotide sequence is TGTGCCAGCAGCCCCATGGGGCTCATGAACACTGAAGCTTTCTTT. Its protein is CASSPMGLMNTEAFF.